The rows below give T cell receptor beta chains drawn from one sample of a study of PD-L1 blockade in urothelial cancer. This table comes from immunoSEQ multiplex PCR, and its TCRdb copy is limited to in-frame clones, with some not included. The sample lists tens of thousands of clones, more than 70% seen once, with under 3.5% in the top ten. The specimen was PBMCs, collected around atezolizumab (anti-PD-L1) treatment. These receptors all stem from a man aged 45 to 65 with urothelial cancer. Both conserved end residues are trimmed from each CDR3.

TRBV7-9	TRBJ2-2	ASSSRSTGAGGELF
TRBV30	TRBJ2-3	AWSVASGPTDTQY
TRBV5-1	TRBJ2-1	ASSPGEGVSSYNEQF
TRBV7-6	TRBJ2-5	ASSQRDQETQY
TRBV7-9	TRBJ2-5	ASSFRSTSGIRETQY
TRBV7-9	TRBJ2-3	ASSLMWEGLTDTQY
TRBV10-3	TRBJ2-7	AISELGDSGEQY
TRBV30	TRBJ2-7	AWSINYEQY
TRBV19	TRBJ2-7	ASSTPSIGGREQY
TRBV9	TRBJ2-2	ASSVDPQRANTGELF
TRBV20-1	TRBJ2-5	SLHQETQY
TRBV7-8	TRBJ1-2	ASSLAQGRGGYT
TRBV5-5	TRBJ2-2	ASSFFGIGQYSGELF
TRBV11-3	TRBJ1-2	ASSLGCPYYGYT
TRBV28	TRBJ2-3	ASNMGVTDTQY
TRBV4-1	TRBJ2-1	ASSQERAGSYNEQF
TRBV2	TRBJ2-7	ASSEIYPGTDEQY
TRBV15	TRBJ1-3	ATSREGGGNTIY
TRBV19	TRBJ2-7	ATSAGTIYEQY
TRBV9	TRBJ2-3	ASSANTDTQY
TRBV30	TRBJ1-2	AWSSGVLGRDYGYT
TRBV28	TRBJ1-6	ASNQGQGYSPLH
TRBV20-1	TRBJ2-7	SEYELYEQY
TRBV7-8	TRBJ1-5	ASSSQGLNQPQH
TRBV6-6	TRBJ2-1	ASRGQGAPNEQF
TRBV28	TRBJ2-7	ASSSSGTRGEQY
TRBV19	TRBJ2-1	ASSISGTSGSWNEQF
TRBV18	TRBJ2-7	ASSPLDSSYEQY
TRBV5-1	TRBJ1-2	ASSPDQGNYGYT
TRBV2	TRBJ1-3	ASSPRGGERNTIY
TRBV7-2	TRBJ2-1	ASSLRAAGESYNEQF
TRBV5-5	TRBJ2-1	ASSLGAGSSYNEQF
TRBV9	TRBJ2-5	ASSPGGGQETQY
TRBV28	TRBJ1-1	ASSGTPNTEAF
TRBV28	TRBJ1-1	ASSFGYRTEAF
TRBV5-6	TRBJ2-1	ASSIYNEQF
TRBV18	TRBJ2-1	ASSDLAGGYNEQF
TRBV6-5	TRBJ1-5	ASSPDRNQPQH
TRBV9	TRBJ2-1	ASSVAGPNEQF
TRBV5-1	TRBJ1-1	ASSLSGWATEAF
TRBV11-3	TRBJ1-1	ASSLGGGNTEAF
TRBV30	TRBJ1-4	AWTQSGGRNEKLF
TRBV18	TRBJ2-6	ASSQGTGANVLT
TRBV2	TRBJ1-4	ASSENAGILSTNEKLF
TRBV7-2	TRBJ2-1	ASSFVNEQF
TRBV6-6	TRBJ2-7	ASSYTPSYEQY
TRBV2	TRBJ2-7	ASRKTSGRASDEQY
TRBV15	TRBJ1-5	ATSRVKGALSNQPQH
TRBV18	TRBJ2-7	ASSPDRVNEQY
TRBV19	TRBJ2-1	ASRLQGAMDLHPRNEQF
TRBV7-8	TRBJ1-1	ASSNRQGTEAF
TRBV7-2	TRBJ2-2	ASSLGGRSGTGELF
TRBV6-5	TRBJ1-6	ASSYSDSYNSPLH
TRBV15	TRBJ1-4	ATSSPGQGANEKLF
TRBV14	TRBJ1-1	ASTPRIRNTEAF
TRBV7-3	TRBJ2-2	ASSHPGLAGGPAGELF
TRBV7-9	TRBJ1-4	ASSLHPSTNEKLF
TRBV19	TRBJ1-1	ASSIGGASPFLNTEAF
TRBV28	TRBJ1-5	ACGHTSNQPQH